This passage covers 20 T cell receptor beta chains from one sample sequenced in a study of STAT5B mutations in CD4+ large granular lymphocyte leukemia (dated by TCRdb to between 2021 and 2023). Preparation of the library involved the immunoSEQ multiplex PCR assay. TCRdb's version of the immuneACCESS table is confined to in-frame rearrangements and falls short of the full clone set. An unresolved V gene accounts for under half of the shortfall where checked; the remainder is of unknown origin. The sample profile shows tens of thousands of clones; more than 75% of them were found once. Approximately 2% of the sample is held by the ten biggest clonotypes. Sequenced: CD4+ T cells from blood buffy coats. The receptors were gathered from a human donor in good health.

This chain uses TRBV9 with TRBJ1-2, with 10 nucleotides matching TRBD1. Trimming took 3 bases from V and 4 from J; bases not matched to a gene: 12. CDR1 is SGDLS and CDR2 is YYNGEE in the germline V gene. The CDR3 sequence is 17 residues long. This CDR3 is CASSGYAGTGVSYGYTF. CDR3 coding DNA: TGTGCCAGCAGCGGCTACGCCGGGACAGGGGTTTCCTATGGCTACACCTTC.

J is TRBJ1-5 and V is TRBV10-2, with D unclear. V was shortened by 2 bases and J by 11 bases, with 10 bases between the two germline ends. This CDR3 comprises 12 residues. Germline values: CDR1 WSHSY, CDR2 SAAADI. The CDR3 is CASSENRKAQHF. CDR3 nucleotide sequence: TGCGCCAGCAGTGAGAATCGGAAGGCCCAGCATTTT.

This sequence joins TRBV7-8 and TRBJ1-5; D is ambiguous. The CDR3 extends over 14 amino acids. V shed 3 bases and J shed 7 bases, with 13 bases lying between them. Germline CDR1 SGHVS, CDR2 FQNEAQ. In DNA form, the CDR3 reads TGTGCCAGCAGCTTGCTGACTGCGGACCAGCCCCAGCATTTT. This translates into CASSLLTADQPQHF.

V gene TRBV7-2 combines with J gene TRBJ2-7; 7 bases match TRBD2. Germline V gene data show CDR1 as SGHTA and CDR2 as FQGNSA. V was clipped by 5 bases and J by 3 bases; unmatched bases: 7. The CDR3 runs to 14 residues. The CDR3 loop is CASSQKTSDYEQYF. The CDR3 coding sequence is TGTGCCAGCAGCCAGAAAACTAGCGACTACGAGCAGTACTTC.

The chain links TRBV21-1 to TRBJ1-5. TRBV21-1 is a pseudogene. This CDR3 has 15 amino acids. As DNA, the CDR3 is TGTGCCAGCAGCAAAGACCTAACTGCTAGTCAGCCCCAGCATTTT. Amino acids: CASSKDLTASQPQHF.

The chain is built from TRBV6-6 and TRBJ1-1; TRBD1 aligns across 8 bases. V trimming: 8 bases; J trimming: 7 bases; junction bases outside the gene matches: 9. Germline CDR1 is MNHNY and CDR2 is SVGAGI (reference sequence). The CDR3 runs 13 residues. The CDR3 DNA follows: TGTGCCAGCGGAACAGGGGGGTCGAATGAAGCTTTCTTT. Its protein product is CASGTGGSNEAFF.

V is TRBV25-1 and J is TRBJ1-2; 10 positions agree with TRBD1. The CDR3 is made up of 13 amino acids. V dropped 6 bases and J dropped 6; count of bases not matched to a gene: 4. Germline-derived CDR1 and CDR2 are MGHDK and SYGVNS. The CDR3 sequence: CASRSGTGDGYTF. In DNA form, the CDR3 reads TGTGCCAGCAGATCCGGGACAGGGGATGGCTACACCTTC.

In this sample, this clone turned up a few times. CDR3 sequence (DNA): TGTGCCAGCACCCGGACACTCTTGAACACTGAAGCTTTCTTT. Its translation: CASTRTLLNTEAFF. The chain couples TRBV6-1 to TRBJ1-1; possibly TRBD1 for D (5 bases). CDR3 size: 14 residues. Germline V gives CDR1 MNHNS, CDR2 SASEGT. Trimming removed 7 bases from V and 0 bases from J, with 12 bases in between.

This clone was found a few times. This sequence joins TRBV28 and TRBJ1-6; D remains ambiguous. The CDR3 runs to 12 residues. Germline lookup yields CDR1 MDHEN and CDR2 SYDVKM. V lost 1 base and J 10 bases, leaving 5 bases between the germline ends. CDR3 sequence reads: CASSLFSSPLHF. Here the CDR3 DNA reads TGTGCCAGCAGTTTATTTTCCTCACCCCTCCACTTT. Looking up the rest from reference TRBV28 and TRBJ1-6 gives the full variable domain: DVKVTQSSRYLVKRTGEKVFLECVQDMDHENMFWYRQDPGLGLRLIYFSYDVKMKEKGDIPEGYSVSREKKERFSLILESASTNQTSMYLCASSLFSSPLHFGNGTRLTVT.

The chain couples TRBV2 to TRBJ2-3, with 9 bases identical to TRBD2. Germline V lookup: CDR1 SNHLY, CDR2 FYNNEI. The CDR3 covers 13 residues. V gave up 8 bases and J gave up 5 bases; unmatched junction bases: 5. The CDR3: CASLAGVKDTQYF. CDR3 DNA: TGTGCCAGCTTAGCGGGAGTAAAAGATACGCAGTATTTT.

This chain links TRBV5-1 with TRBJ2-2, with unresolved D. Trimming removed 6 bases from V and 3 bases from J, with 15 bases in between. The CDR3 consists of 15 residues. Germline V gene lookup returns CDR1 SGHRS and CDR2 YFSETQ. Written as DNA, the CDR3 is TGCGCCAGCAAGGGTCTTCGGAGCGACACCGGGGAGCTGTTTTTT. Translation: CASKGLRSDTGELFF.

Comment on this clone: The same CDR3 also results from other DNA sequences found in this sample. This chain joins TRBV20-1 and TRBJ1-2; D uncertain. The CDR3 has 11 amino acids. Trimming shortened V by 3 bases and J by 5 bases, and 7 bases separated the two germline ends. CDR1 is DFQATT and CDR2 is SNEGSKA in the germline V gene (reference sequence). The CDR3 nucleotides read TGCAGTGCTAGTTCTGCTTATGGCTACACCTTC. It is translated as CSASSAYGYTF.

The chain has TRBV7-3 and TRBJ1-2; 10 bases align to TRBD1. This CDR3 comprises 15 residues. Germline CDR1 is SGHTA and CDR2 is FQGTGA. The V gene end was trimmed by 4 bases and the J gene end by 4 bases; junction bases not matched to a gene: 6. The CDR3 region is CASSSGTGAIYGYTF. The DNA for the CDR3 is TGTGCCAGCAGCTCCGGGACAGGGGCTATCTATGGCTACACCTTC.

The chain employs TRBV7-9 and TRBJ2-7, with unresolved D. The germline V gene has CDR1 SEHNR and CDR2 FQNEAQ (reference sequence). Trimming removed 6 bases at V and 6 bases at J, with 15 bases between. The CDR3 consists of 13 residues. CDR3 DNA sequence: TGTGCCAGCAGTCGGACCGCTAGGAGCGAGCAGTACTTC. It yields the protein CASSRTARSEQYF.

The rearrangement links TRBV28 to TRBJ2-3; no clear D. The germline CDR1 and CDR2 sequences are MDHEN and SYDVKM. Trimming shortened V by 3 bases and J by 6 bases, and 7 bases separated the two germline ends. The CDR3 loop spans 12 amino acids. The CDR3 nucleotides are TGTGCCAGCAGTTTCCATCTGGATACGCAGTATTTT. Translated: CASSFHLDTQYF.

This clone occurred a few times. The CDR3 bases are TGTGCCAGCAGATCCCTCGGACAGGGGAAAGCTTTCTTT. This translates into CASRSLGQGKAFF. The V call is TRBV27, the J call TRBJ1-1, with 9 bases matching TRBD1. This CDR3 is built from 13 residues. V was pared by 6 bases and J by 9 bases, with 8 bases of the junction left unmatched. CDR1 is MNHEY, CDR2 SMNVEV, per germline (reference sequence).

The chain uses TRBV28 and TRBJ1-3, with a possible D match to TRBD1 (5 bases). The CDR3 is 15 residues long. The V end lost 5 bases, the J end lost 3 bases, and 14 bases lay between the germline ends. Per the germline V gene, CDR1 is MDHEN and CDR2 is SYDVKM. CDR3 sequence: CASSGRGVFGNTIYF. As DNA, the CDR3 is TGTGCCAGCAGTGGGAGAGGGGTATTTGGAAACACCATATATTTT.

As DNA, the CDR3 is TGTGCCAGCAACACCGGGGGAAACGTAGGTCAGCCCCAGCATTTT. Protein sequence: CASNTGGNVGQPQHF. The rearrangement uses TRBV6-1 and TRBJ1-5, with D perhaps matching TRBD1 (5 bases). V shed 7 bases and J shed 6 bases, with 19 bases lying between them. Per germline, CDR1 MNHNS and CDR2 SASEGT. The CDR3 has 15 residues.

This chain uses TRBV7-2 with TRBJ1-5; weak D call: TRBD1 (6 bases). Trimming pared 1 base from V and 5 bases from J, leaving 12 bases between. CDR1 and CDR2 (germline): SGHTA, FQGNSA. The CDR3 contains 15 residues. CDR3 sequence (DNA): TGTGCCAGCAGCTTAGAGGGGGGCAGCTATCAGCCCCAGCATTTT. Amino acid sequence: CASSLEGGSYQPQHF.

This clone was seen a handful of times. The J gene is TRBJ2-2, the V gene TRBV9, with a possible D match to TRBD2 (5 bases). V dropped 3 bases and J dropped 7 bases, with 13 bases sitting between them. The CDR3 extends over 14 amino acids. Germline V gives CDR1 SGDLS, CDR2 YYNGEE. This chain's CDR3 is CASSAGSGFGELFF. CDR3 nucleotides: TGTGCCAGCAGCGCGGGGTCGGGGTTCGGGGAGCTGTTTTTT. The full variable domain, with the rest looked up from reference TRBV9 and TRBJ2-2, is DSGVTQTPKHLITATGQRVTLRCSPRSGDLSVYWYQQSLDQGLQFLIQYYNGEERAKGNILERFSAQQFPDLHSELNLSSLELGDSALYFCASSAGSGFGELFFGEGSRLTVL.